Presented here are 15 T cell receptor beta chains from one specimen sequenced in a study of blood T cell repertoires in COVID-19. Method: immunoSEQ multiplex PCR; TCRdb's copy keeps in-frame clones and lacks some. The repertoire includes 180,000 or so clones, 80% to 90% of them detected once, and approximately 10% sits in the top ten. Sequenced material: peripheral blood. Source of these receptors: a human donor with active or convalescent COVID-19. The donor label of this sample is uncertain.

The chain recombines TRBV7-9 with TRBJ2-7; 8 bases map to TRBD2. In germline, CDR1 is SEHNR, CDR2 FQNEAQ (reference sequence). V lost 0 bases, J lost 5 bases, and 3 bases stayed unmatched. CDR3 size: 14 residues. This CDR3 reads CASSLAGTRNEQYF. The CDR3 DNA reads TGTGCCAGCAGCTTAGCGGGGACTAGAAACGAGCAGTACTTC.

This chain uses TRBV11-2 with TRBJ2-3, with 11 bases that match TRBD2. J lost 2 bases, V lost 1 base, and 5 bases had no gene match. Germline V gives CDR1 SGHAT, CDR2 FQNNGV. This CDR3 region has 17 residues. The CDR3 sequence is CASSLGYSGRATDTQYF. The CDR3 nucleotides are TGTGCCAGCAGCTTAGGTTATAGCGGGAGGGCCACAGATACGCAGTATTTT.

The chain couples TRBV7-9 to TRBJ2-7, with TRBD2 identical over 9 bases. V shed 5 bases, J shed 2 bases, and the junction held 13 bases outside the gene matches. CDR1 and CDR2 from the germline V gene are SEHNR and FQNEAQ (reference sequence). The CDR3 spans 17 residues. CDR3 nucleotide sequence: TGTGCCAGCAGCACCAAGACTAGCGGCGATAAGGCCTACGAGCAGTACTTC. Its protein product is CASSTKTSGDKAYEQYF.

This sequence joins TRBV28 and TRBJ2-3; 9 nucleotides align to TRBD1. The CDR3 has 14 amino acids. The V and J ends lost 6 bases and 1 base, in that order; junction bases with no gene match: 2. Germline V gene data show CDR1 as MDHEN and CDR2 as SYDVKM. CDR3 sequence (DNA): TGTGCCAGCAGGGGACAGGGTCGCACAGATACGCAGTATTTT. Protein product: CASRGQGRTDTQYF.

The chain combines TRBV7-6 with TRBJ2-7; 8 bases match TRBD2. Losses at the gene ends were 7 bases for V and 2 bases for J; bases not matched to a gene: 10. CDR1 is SGHVS and CDR2 is FNYEAQ in the germline V gene. The CDR3 runs to 15 residues. CDR3 amino acids: CASKRAAGAPYEQYF. CDR3 nucleotides: TGTGCCAGCAAAAGGGCAGCGGGGGCCCCCTACGAGCAGTACTTC.

The J gene is TRBJ2-2, the V gene TRBV7-2, with a weak D call TRBD2 (5 bases). CDR1 is SGHTA, CDR2 FQGNSA, per germline. Trimming pared 1 base from V and 5 bases from J, leaving 11 bases between. CDR3 length: 15 residues. CDR3 region: CASSLVVGITGELFF. CDR3 DNA: TGTGCCAGCAGCTTAGTGGTCGGGATAACCGGGGAGCTGTTTTTT.

The J gene is TRBJ2-3, the V gene TRBV2, with D tentatively TRBD1 (5 bases). CDR3 length: 14 residues. The V end lost 5 bases, the J end lost 4 bases, and 13 bases lay between the germline ends. Germline assignment: CDR1 SNHLY and CDR2 FYNNEI. The CDR3 DNA sequence: TGTGCCAGCAGTTCTACTACAGGCCCAGATACGCAGTATTTT. Translated, it gives CASSSTTGPDTQYF.

V usage is TRBV5-4 and J usage is TRBJ2-1, with 10 bases identical to TRBD1. The CDR3 has 16 residues. Per germline, CDR1 SGHNT and CDR2 YYREEE (reference sequence). After removal of 3 bases from V and 2 bases from J, the junction contained 5 bases not matched to a gene. In DNA, the CDR3 is TGTGCCAGCAGCTATGGACAGGGGGGAGCCTACAATGAGCAGTTCTTC. Translation: CASSYGQGGAYNEQFF.

The chain joins TRBV18 to TRBJ2-1; D is ambiguous. Trimming left V 6 bases short and J 10 bases short, with 13 bases between. The germline CDR1 and CDR2 sequences are KGHSH and LQKENI. The CDR3 contains 12 residues. The CDR3 DNA reads TGTGCCAGCTCTCCTCTAGGAGAAGAGCAGTTCTTC. Amino acid sequence: CASSPLGEEQFF.

This clone was picked up one time. As DNA, the CDR3 is TGTGCCAGCAGTGAAGCGGGCGGGGGGATTGGAAACACCATATATTTT. Its translation is CASSEAGGGIGNTIYF. The chain uses TRBV2 and TRBJ1-3; D is possibly TRBD1 (5 bases). The V and J ends lost 0 bases and 3 bases respectively, with 12 bases between them. Germline lookup yields CDR1 SNHLY and CDR2 FYNNEI. CDR3 length: 16 amino acids.

The chain employs TRBV7-2 and TRBJ2-7; 9 bases match TRBD1. The CDR3 covers 19 residues. Trimming cost V 5 bases and J 3 bases; bases outside gene matches: 20. Germline CDR1 SGHTA, CDR2 FQGNSA. The CDR3 region has the DNA TGTGCCAGCAGCGGTCAGGGACAGGGTTTCAGATGGATGATCTACGAGCAGTACTTC. It translates to CASSGQGQGFRWMIYEQYF.

The chain is built from TRBV5-1 and TRBJ2-7, with 9 bases lining up with TRBD1. The CDR3 is 16 residues long. Unmatched junction bases numbered 12, after V lost 3 bases and J lost 5 bases. CDR1 is SGHRS and CDR2 is YFSETQ in the germline V gene. The CDR3 DNA reads TGCGCCAGCAGCTACTACGGGTTACAGGGGGCGAACGAGCAGTACTTC. This encodes CASSYYGLQGANEQYF.

The J gene is TRBJ2-1, the V gene TRBV19; the D gene is possibly TRBD2 (6 bases). V was cut by 3 bases and J by 6 bases, with 15 bases left in between. This CDR3 region has 15 residues. The germline CDR1 and CDR2 sequences are LNHDA and SQIVND (reference sequence). In nucleotides, the CDR3 is TGTGCCAGTAGTATCGTCGGAAGGAGGGCCAATGAGCAGTTCTTC. Translating gives CASSIVGRRANEQFF.

The chain combines TRBV28 with TRBJ1-5, with D perhaps TRBD1 (5 bases). CDR3 length: 15 amino acids. V was shortened by 3 bases and J by 0 bases, with 9 bases between the two germline ends. Germline-derived CDR1 and CDR2 are MDHEN and SYDVKM. The CDR3 DNA sequence: TGTGCCAGCAGTTTTTACAGGTATAGCAATCAGCCCCAGCATTTT. This translates into CASSFYRYSNQPQHF.

The chain carries TRBV27 and TRBJ2-2, with 10 bases aligning to TRBD2. The J segment lost 0 bases and the V segment lost 3 bases, leaving 10 bases of the junction unmatched. This CDR3 is built from 19 residues. The germline V gene has CDR1 MNHEY and CDR2 SMNVEV (reference sequence). The CDR3 reads CASSFYLIAGGSNTGELFF. As DNA, the CDR3 is TGTGCCAGCAGTTTCTATCTGATAGCGGGAGGCTCGAACACCGGGGAGCTGTTTTTT.